A selection of T cell receptor beta chains follows, all from one sample in a study of identical twins. TCRdb redid the calling of the 5' RACE reads with MiXCR, one entry per CDR3 protein. The sample carries approximately 600,000 distinct CDR3 sequences, around 7.5% recorded once. Separately, the same data were catalogued under a study of yellow fever vaccine responses in identical twins.

The specimen sequenced was PBMCs. These receptors all stem from a woman under 30 in good health. CDR3s include the opening cysteine and the closing phenylalanine or tryptophan. D genes are given only for firm matches. Not every row has a clone size; where given, it reads once, few, many or a size class.

d_call,v_call,cdr3_length,j_call,clone_size,cdr3_aa,cdr3_nt
TRBD1,TRBV12-3/TRBV12-4,12,TRBJ2-5,many,CAVSGGRETQYF,TGTGCCGTCTCAGGGGGAAGAGAGACCCAGTACTTC
TRBD2,TRBV29-1,14,TRBJ2-7,.,CSVEREGGFYEQYF,TGCAGCGTTGAAAGGGAGGGCGGGTTCTACGAGCAGTACTTC
.,TRBV12-3/TRBV12-4,15,TRBJ2-3,few,CASSYRTLSTDTQYF,TGTGCCAGCAGTTATCGGACACTTAGCACAGATACGCAGTATTTT
TRBD2,TRBV20-1,14,TRBJ2-5,many,CSPRTASGKETQYF,TGCAGCCCCCGAACGGCTAGCGGAAAAGAGACCCAGTACTTC
.,TRBV6-5,15,TRBJ2-2,few,CASSSSTVGTGELFF,TGTGCCAGCAGTTCGTCGACCGTAGGGACCGGGGAGCTGTTTTTT
TRBD1,TRBV19,14,TRBJ2-1,few,CASSRQGRQNEQFF,TGTGCCAGTAGCCGACAGGGGAGGCAAAATGAGCAGTTCTTC
TRBD1,TRBV10-3,13,TRBJ2-7,.,CAINKDRTYEQYF,TGTGCCATCAATAAGGACAGGACCTACGAGCAGTACTTC
.,TRBV29-1,15,TRBJ2-7,.,CSVEFPQDSSYEQYF,TGCAGCGTTGAGTTCCCGCAGGATAGTTCCTACGAGCAGTACTTC
.,TRBV2,13,TRBJ2-7,many,CASNNLEHYEQYF,TGTGCCAGCAATAACCTCGAACACTACGAGCAGTACTTC
.,TRBV10-2,14,TRBJ1-5,few,CASGGRVGNQPQHF,TGCGCCAGCGGTGGTAGGGTCGGGAATCAGCCCCAGCATTTT
.,TRBV20-1,14,TRBJ1-5,.,CSARPQRDNQPQHF,TGCAGTGCTAGACCCCAGAGGGACAATCAGCCCCAGCATTTT
.,TRBV28,13,TRBJ1-1,.,CASSLPRSAEAFF,TGTGCCAGCAGTTTACCCAGGAGCGCTGAAGCTTTCTTT
.,TRBV6-1,16,TRBJ1-3,many,CASSRDHLYSGNTIYF,TGTGCCAGCAGCCGAGATCACCTCTACTCTGGAAACACCATATATTTT
.,TRBV5-1,18,TRBJ2-4,.,CASSPHGLSNLAKNIQYF,TGCGCCAGCAGCCCCCACGGGCTGTCCAACCTAGCCAAAAACATTCAGTACTTC
TRBD2,TRBV9,15,TRBJ2-3,few,CASSVAGLAADTQYF,TGTGCCAGCAGCGTAGCGGGACTAGCAGCAGATACGCAGTATTTT
.,TRBV28,16,TRBJ2-4,.,CASSFWQGDAKNIQYF,TGTGCCAGCAGTTTTTGGCAGGGTGACGCCAAAAACATTCAGTACTTC